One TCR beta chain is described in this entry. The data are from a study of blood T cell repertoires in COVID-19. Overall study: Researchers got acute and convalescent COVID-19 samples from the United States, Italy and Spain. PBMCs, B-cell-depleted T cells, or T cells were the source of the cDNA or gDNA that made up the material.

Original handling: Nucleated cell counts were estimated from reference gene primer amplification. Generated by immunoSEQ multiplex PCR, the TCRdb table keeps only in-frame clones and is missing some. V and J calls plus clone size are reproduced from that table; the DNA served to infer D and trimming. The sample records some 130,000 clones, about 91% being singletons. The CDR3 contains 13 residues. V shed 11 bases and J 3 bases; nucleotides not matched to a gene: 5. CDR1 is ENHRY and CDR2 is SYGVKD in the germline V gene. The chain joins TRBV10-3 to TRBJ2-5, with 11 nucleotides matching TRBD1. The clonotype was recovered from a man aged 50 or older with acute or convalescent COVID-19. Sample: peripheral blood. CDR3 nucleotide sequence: TGTGCCGCAGGGGACAGGGGGGAAGAGACCCAGTACTTC. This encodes CAAGDRGEETQYF.